Described below is a single TCR beta chain sequence and its context. Its antigen is not known. Trimming took 0 bases from V and 4 from J; bases not matched to a gene: 6. The CDR3 runs 16 residues. Germline CDR1 SGHTA, CDR2 FQGNSA. The sample comes from a study of blood T cells in healthy people across ages. Study at large: Per two T cells, template switching captured roughly one barcoded beta molecule.

General study results and limits: Calculation of diversity from one million T cells yielded estimates considered to be underestimates.

A second PCR of about 7 to 12 cycles used a sample-barcoded 5' primer and a J-beta primer mix. Each TCR beta cDNA got a 12-nucleotide random molecular identifier. One entry per CDR3 protein, called by TCRdb with MiXCR from the 5' RACE reads. The sample records roughly 800,000 distinct CDR3 sequences, roughly 60% being singletons. Per sample, extraction of total RNA gave at least 6 micrograms in every case. The rearrangement links TRBV7-2 to TRBJ1-5, with 7 nucleotides matching TRBD1. Input material: blood. The sequence derives from a man aged 25-45 years in good health. CDR3 in DNA: TGTGCCAGCAGCTTAGCTGGTGCAGGGGGAAATCAGCCCCAGCATTTT. Its protein is CASSLAGAGGNQPQHF. The full variable domain, its missing parts supplied by reference TRBV7-2 and TRBJ1-5, is GAGVSQSPSNKVTEKGKDVELRCDPISGHTALYWYRQSLGQGLEFLIYFQGNSAPDKSGLPSDRFSAERTGGSVSTLTIQRTQQEDSAVYLCASSLAGAGGNQPQHFGDGTRLSIL.